The clone carrying this T cell receptor (beta chain) has just a few counts. Each CDR3 protein gets one entry after TCRdb re-called the RT-PCR reads with MiXCR. This sample has about 700,000 distinct CDR3 sequences, with approximately 15% found just once. V lost 7 bases, J lost 4 bases, and 13 bases stayed unmatched. The CDR3 totals 16 residues. The J gene is TRBJ2-7, the V gene TRBV12-3 or TRBV12-4; 10 nucleotides agree with TRBD1. The sample was memory CD4+ T cells from blood. This receptor was obtained from a female donor in good health, serving as a healthy control. In DNA, the CDR3 is TGTGCCAGCACTGGTGGGCCCGGGACAGGGGTTTACGAGCAGTACTTC. Translated: CASTGGPGTGVYEQYF.